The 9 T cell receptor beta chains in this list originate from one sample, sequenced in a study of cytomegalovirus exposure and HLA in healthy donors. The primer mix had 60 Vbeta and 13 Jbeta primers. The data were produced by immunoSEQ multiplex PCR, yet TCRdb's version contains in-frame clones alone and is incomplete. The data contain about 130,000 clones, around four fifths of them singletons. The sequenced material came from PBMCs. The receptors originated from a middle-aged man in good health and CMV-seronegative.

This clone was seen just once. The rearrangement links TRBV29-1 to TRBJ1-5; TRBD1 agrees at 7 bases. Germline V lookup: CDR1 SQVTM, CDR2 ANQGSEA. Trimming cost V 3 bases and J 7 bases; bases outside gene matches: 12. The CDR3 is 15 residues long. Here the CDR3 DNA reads TGCAGCGTTGAGCTGGACGGACAGGTGGACCAGCCCCAGCATTTT. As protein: CSVELDGQVDQPQHF.

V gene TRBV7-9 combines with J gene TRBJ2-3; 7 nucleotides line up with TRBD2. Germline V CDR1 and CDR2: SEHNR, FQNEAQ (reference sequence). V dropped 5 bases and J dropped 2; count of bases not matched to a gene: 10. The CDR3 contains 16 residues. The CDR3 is CASSELMRGTTDTQYF. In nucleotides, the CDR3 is TGTGCCAGCAGCGAACTCATGCGGGGGACCACAGATACGCAGTATTTT.

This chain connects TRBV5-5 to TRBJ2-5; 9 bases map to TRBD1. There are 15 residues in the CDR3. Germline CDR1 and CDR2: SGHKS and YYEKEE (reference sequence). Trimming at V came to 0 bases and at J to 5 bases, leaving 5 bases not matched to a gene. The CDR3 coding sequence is TGTGCCAGCAGCTTGGGACAGGGGGGCGGGGAGACCCAGTACTTC. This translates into CASSLGQGGGETQYF. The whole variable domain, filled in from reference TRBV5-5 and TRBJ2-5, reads DAGVTQSPTHLIKTRGQQVTLRCSPISGHKSVSWYQQVLGQGPQFIFQYYEKEERGRGNFPDRFSARQFPNYSSELNVNALLLGDSALYLCASSLGQGGGETQYFGPGTRLLVL.

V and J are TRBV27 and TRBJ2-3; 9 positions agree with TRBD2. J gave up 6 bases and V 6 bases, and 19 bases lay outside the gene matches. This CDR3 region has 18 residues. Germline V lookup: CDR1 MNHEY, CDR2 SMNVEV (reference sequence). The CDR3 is CASRLTWKGLAGLDTQYF. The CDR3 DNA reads TGTGCCAGCAGATTAACTTGGAAAGGGCTAGCGGGATTGGATACGCAGTATTTT.

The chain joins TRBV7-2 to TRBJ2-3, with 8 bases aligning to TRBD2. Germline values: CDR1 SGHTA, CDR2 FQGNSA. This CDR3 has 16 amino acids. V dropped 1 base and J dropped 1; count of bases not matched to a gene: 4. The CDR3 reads CASSLDGRGGTDTQYF. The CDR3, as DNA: TGTGCCAGCAGCTTAGACGGGAGGGGAGGCACAGATACGCAGTATTTT. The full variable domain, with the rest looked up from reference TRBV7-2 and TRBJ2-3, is GAGVSQSPSNKVTEKGKDVELRCDPISGHTALYWYRQSLGQGLEFLIYFQGNSAPDKSGLPSDRFSAERTGGSVSTLTIQRTQQEDSAVYLCASSLDGRGGTDTQYFGPGTRLTVL.

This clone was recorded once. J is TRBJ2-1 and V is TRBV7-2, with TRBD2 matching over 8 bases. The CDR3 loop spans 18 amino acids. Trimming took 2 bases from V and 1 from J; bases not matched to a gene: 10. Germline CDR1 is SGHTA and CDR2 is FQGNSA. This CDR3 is CASSLTILTSASYNEQFF. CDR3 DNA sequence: TGTGCCAGCAGCTTAACTATTCTGACTAGCGCTTCCTACAATGAGCAGTTCTTC.

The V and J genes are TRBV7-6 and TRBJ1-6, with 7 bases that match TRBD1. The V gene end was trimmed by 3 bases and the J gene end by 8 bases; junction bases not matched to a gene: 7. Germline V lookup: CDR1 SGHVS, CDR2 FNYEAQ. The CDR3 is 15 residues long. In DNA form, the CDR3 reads TGTGCCAGCAGCTTGAACGACAGGGTCCATTCACCCCTCCACTTT. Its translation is CASSLNDRVHSPLHF.

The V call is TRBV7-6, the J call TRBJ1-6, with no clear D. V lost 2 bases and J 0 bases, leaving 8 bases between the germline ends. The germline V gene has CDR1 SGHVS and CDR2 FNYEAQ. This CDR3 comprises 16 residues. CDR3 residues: CASSLFGSSYNSPLHF. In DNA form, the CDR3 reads TGTGCCAGCAGCTTATTCGGTAGCTCCTATAATTCACCCCTCCACTTT.

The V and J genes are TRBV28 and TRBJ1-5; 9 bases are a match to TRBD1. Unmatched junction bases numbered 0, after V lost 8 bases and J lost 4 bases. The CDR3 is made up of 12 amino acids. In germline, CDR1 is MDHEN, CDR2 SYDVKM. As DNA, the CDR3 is TGTGCCAGCGGGACAGGGAATCAGCCCCAGCATTTT. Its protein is CASGTGNQPQHF. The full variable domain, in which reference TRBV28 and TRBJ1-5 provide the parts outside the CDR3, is DVKVTQSSRYLVKRTGEKVFLECVQDMDHENMFWYRQDPGLGLRLIYFSYDVKMKEKGDIPEGYSVSREKKERFSLILESASTNQTSMYLCASGTGNQPQHFGDGTRLSIL.